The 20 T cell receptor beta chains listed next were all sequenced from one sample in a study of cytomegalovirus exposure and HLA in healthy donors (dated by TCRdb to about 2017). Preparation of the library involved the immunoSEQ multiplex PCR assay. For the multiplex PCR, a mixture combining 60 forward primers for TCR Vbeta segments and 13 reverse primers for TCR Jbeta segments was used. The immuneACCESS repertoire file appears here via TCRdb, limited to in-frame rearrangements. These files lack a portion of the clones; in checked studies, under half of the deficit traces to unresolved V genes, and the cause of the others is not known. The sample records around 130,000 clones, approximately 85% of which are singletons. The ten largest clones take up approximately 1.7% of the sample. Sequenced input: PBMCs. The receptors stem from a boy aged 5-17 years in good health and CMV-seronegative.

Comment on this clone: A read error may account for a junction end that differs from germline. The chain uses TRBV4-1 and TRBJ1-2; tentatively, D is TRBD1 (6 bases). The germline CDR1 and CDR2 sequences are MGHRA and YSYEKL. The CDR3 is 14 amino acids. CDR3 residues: CASSQVTGSYGYPF. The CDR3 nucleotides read TGCGCCAGCAGCCAAGTGACAGGATCCTATGGCTACCCCTTC.

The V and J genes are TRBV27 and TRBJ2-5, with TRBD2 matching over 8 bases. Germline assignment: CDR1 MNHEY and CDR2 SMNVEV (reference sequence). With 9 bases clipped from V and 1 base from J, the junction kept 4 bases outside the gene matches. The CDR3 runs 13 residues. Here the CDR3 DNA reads TGTGCCAGTGCCGGGACTAGCCAAGAGACCCAGTACTTC. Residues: CASAGTSQETQYF.

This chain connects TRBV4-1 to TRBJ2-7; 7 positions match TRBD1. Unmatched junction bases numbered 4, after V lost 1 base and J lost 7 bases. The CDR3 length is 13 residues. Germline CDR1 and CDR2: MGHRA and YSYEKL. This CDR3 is CASSQVRRGEQYF. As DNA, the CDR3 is TGCGCCAGCAGCCAAGTTCGCAGGGGGGAGCAGTACTTC.

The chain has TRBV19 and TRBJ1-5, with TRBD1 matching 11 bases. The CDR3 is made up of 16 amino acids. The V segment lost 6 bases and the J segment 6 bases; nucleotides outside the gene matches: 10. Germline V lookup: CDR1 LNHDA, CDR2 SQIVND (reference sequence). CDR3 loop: CASRTGTGGLFQPQHF. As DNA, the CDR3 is TGTGCCAGTAGAACCGGGACAGGGGGTTTATTTCAGCCCCAGCATTTT.

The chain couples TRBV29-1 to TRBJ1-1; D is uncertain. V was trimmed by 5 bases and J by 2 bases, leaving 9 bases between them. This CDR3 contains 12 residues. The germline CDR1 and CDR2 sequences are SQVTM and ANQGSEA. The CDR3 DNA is TGCAGCGTTTACCAGGTAAACACTGAAGCTTTCTTT. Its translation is CSVYQVNTEAFF.

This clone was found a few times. The CDR3 sequence: CSVPGTVGYGYTF. The CDR3 DNA reads TGCAGCGTACCCGGGACAGTTGGATATGGCTACACCTTC. J is TRBJ1-2 and V is TRBV29-1, with 7 nucleotides matching TRBD1. Germline V lookup: CDR1 SQVTM, CDR2 ANQGSEA. V shed 6 bases, J shed 5 bases, and the junction held 9 bases outside the gene matches. CDR3 length equals 13 residues.

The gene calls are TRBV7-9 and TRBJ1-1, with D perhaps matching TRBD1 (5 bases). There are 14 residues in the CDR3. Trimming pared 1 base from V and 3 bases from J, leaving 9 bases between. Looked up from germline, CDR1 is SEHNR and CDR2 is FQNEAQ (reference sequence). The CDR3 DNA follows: TGTGCCAGCAGCTTAGGTGGAGGGGACACTGAAGCTTTCTTT. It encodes CASSLGGGDTEAFF.

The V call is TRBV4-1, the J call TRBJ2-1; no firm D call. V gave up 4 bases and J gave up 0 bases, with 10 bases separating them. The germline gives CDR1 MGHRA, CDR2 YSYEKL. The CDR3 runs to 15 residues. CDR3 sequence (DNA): TGCGCCAGCAGCCGAGACCCGAGCTCCTACAATGAGCAGTTCTTC. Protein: CASSRDPSSYNEQFF.

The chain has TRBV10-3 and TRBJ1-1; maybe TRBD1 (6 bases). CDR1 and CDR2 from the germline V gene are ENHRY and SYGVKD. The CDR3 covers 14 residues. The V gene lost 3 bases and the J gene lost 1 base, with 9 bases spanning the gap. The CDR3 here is CAISDRGRNTEAFF. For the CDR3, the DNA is TGTGCCATCAGTGACAGGGGAAGGAACACTGAAGCTTTCTTT.

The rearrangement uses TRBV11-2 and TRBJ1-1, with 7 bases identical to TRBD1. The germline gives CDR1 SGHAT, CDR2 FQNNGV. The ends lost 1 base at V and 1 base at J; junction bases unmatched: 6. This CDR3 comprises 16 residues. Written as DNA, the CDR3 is TGTGCCAGCAGCTTAGCCGGGGACAGTCGGAACACTGAAGCTTTCTTT. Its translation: CASSLAGDSRNTEAFF.

The CDR3 reads CASSQDLGFGANVLTF. CDR3 DNA: TGCGCCAGCAGCCAAGATCTAGGATTCGGGGCCAACGTCCTGACTTTC. The chain uses TRBV4-3 and TRBJ2-6; D is unresolved. CDR3 length equals 16 residues. The germline gives CDR1 LGHNA, CDR2 YSLEER. V lost 0 bases to trimming and J lost 4 bases, with 10 bases between them.

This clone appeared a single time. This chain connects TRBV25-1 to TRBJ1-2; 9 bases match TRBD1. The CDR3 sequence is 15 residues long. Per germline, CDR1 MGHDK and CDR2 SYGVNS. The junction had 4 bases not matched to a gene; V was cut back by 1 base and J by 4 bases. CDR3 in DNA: TGTGCCAGCAGTGAATGGGACAGGGCGGGCTATGGCTACACCTTC. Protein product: CASSEWDRAGYGYTF.

The CDR3 loop reads CASNQSDIRTAPTNEKLFF. The CDR3 region has the DNA TGCGCCAGCAACCAATCAGACATCCGGACAGCTCCAACTAATGAAAAACTGTTTTTT. This chain connects TRBV10-1 to TRBJ1-4; perhaps TRBD1 as D (6 bases). In germline, CDR1 is WNHNN, CDR2 SYGVQD (reference sequence). This CDR3 has 19 amino acids. Trimming took off 7 bases at V and 0 bases at J, with 24 bases between the two ends.

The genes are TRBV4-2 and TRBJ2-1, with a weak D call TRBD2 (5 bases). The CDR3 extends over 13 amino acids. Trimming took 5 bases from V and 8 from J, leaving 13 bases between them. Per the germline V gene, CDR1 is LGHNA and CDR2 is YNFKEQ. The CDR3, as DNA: TGTGCCAGCAGCTCTCGGACTGGAGATGAGCAGTTCTTC. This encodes CASSSRTGDEQFF.

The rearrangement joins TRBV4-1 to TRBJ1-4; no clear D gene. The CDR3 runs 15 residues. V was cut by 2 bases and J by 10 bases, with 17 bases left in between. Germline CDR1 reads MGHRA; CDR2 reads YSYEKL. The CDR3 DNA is TGCGCCAGCAGCCAAAGTATAGAACCTCTCGGAAAACTGTTTTTT. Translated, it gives CASSQSIEPLGKLFF.

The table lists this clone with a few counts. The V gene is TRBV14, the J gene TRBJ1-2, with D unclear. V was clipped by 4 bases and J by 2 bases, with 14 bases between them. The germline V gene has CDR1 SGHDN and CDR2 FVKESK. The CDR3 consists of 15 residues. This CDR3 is CASSPVEAWNYGYTF. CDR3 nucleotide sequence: TGTGCCAGCAGCCCCGTGGAGGCATGGAACTATGGCTACACCTTC.

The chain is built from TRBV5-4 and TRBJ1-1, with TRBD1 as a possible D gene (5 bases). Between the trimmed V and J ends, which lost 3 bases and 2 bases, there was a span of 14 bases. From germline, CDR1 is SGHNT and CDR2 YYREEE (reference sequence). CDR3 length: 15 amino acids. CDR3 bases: TGTGCCAGCAGCTCGGGTGGGGCGGCTAACACTGAAGCTTTCTTT. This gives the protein CASSSGGAANTEAFF.

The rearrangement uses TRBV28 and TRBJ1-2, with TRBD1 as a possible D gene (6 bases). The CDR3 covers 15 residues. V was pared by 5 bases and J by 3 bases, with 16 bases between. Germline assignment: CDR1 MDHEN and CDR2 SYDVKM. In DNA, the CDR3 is TGTGCCAGCAGTATCGCCTCTGGGGGCTACTATGGCTACACCTTC. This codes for CASSIASGGYYGYTF.

The CDR3 region is CASSYSTVQEKLFF. CDR3 bases: TGTGCCAGCAGTTACTCGACGGTACAGGAAAAACTGTTTTTT. The chain links TRBV6-5 to TRBJ1-4; the D is unclear. The CDR3 length is 14 residues. The V end lost 0 bases, the J end lost 8 bases, and 10 bases lay between the germline ends. Germline V gene lookup returns CDR1 MNHEY and CDR2 SVGAGI.

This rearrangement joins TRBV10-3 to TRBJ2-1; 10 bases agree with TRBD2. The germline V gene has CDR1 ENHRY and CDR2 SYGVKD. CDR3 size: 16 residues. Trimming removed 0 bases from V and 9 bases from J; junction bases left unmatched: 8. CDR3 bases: TGTGCCATCAGTGAGTCGAGATTAGCGGGGGGTTTTGAGCAGTTCTTC. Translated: CAISESRLAGGFEQFF.